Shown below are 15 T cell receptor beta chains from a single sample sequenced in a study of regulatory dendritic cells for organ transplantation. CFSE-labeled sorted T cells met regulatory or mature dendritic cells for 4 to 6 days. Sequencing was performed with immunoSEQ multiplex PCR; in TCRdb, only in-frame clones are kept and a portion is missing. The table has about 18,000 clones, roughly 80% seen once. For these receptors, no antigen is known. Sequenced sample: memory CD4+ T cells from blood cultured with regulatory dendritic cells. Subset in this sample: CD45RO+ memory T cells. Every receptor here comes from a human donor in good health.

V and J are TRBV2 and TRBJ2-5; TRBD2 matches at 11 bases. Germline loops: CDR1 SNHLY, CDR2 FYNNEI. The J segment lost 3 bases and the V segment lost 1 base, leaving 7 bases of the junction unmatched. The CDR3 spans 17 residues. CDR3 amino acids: CASSEGLLAGGEETQYF. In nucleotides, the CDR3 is TGTGCCAGCAGTGAAGGCCTGCTAGCGGGGGGAGAAGAGACCCAGTACTTC.

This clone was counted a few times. For the CDR3, the DNA is TGTGCCAGCAGCTTAGGCGGAAACCAGTATACGCAGTATTTT. As protein: CASSLGGNQYTQYF. The chain combines TRBV11-2 with TRBJ2-3; no definite D call. V lost 1 base and J lost 7, with 12 bases in between. The CDR3 spans 14 residues. CDR1 is SGHAT and CDR2 is FQNNGV in the germline V gene.

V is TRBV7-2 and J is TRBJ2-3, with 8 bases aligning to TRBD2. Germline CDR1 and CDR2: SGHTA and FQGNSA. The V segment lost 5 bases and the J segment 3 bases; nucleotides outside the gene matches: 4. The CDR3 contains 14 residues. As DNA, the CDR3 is TGTGCCAGCAGCCGGGGGGGCTCGACAGATACGCAGTATTTT. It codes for CASSRGGSTDTQYF.

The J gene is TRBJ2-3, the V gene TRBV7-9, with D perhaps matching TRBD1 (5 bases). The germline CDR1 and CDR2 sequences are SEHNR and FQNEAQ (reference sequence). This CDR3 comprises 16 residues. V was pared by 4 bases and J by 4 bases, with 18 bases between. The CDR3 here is CASSSKDGPRADTQYF. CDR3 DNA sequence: TGTGCCAGCAGCTCGAAGGACGGGCCCAGGGCAGATACGCAGTATTTT.

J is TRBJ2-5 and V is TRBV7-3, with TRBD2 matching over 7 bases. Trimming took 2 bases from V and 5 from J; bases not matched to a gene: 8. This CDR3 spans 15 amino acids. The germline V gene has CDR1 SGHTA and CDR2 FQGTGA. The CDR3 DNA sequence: TGTGCCAGCAGCTTAGAGGGAGGGCCCGGTGAGACCCAGTACTTC. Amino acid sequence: CASSLEGGPGETQYF. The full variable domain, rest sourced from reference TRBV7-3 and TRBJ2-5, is GAGVSQTPSNKVTEKGKYVELRCDPISGHTALYWYRQSLGQGPEFLIYFQGTGAADDSGLPNDRFFAVRPEGSVSTLKIQRTERGDSAVYLCASSLEGGPGETQYFGPGTRLLVL.

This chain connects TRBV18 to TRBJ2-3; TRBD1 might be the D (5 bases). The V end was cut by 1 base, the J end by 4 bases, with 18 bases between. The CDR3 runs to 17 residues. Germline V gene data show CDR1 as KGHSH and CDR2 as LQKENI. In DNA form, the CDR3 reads TGTGCCAGCTCACCACTCGCTGCGGCAGGGTACCCAGATACGCAGTATTTT. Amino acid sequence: CASSPLAAAGYPDTQYF.

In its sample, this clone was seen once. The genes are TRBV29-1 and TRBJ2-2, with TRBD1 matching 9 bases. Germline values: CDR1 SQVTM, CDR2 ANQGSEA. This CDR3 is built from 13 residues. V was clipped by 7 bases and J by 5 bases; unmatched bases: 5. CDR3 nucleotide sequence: TGCAGCGCTGACAGGGGGAGGACCGGGGAGCTGTTTTTT. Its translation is CSADRGRTGELFF.

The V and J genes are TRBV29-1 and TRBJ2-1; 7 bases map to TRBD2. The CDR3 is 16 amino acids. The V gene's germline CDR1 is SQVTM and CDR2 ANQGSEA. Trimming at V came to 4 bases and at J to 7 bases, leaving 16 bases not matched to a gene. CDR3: CSVGQVEGLPPNEQFF. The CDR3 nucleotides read TGCAGCGTTGGCCAAGTTGAGGGACTACCCCCTAATGAGCAGTTCTTC.

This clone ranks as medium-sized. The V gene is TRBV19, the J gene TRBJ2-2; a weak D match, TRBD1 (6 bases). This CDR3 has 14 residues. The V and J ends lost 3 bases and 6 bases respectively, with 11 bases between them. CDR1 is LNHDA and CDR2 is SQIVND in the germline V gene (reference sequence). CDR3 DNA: TGTGCCAGTAGTATTTCAGGGGCGGCCGGGGAGCTGTTTTTT. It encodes CASSISGAAGELFF.

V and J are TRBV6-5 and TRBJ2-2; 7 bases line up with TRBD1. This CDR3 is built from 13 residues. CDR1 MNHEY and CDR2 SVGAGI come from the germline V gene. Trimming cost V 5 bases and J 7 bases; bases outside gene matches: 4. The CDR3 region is CASSTGEHGELFF. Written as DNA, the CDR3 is TGTGCCAGCAGTACAGGGGAGCACGGGGAGCTGTTTTTT.

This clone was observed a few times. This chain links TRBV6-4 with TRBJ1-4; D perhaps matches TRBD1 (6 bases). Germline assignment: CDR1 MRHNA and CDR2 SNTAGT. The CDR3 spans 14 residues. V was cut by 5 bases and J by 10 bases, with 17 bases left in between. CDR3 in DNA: TGTGCCAGCAGTCCAACAGGGACTTCAGGAAAACTGTTTTTT. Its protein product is CASSPTGTSGKLFF.

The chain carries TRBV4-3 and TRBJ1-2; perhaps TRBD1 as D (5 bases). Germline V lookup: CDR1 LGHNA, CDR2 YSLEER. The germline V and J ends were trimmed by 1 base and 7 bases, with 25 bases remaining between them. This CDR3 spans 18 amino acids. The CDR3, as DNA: TGCGCCAGCAGCCAAGGCCCCCAACACTTGTCTGGGGCGGGTGGCTACACCTTC. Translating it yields CASSQGPQHLSGAGGYTF.

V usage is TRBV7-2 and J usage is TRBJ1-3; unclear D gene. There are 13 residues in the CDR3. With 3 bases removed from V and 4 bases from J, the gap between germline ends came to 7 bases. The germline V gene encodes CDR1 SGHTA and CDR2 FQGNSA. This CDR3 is CASSFNGGNTIYF. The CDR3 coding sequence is TGTGCCAGCAGCTTCAACGGGGGAAACACCATATATTTT.

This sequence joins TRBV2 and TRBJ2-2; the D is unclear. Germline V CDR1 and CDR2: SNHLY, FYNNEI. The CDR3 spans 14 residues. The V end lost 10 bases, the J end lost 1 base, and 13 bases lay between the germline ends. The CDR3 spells CATRPFLNTGELFF. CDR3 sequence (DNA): TGTGCCACCCGCCCCTTCTTGAACACCGGGGAGCTGTTTTTT.

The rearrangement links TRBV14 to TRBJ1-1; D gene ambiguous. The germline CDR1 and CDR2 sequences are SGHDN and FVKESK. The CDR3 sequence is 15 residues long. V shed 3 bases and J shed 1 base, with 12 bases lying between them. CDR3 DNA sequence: TGTGCCAGCAGCCAGGGAAATTTATGGAACACTGAAGCTTTCTTT. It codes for CASSQGNLWNTEAFF.